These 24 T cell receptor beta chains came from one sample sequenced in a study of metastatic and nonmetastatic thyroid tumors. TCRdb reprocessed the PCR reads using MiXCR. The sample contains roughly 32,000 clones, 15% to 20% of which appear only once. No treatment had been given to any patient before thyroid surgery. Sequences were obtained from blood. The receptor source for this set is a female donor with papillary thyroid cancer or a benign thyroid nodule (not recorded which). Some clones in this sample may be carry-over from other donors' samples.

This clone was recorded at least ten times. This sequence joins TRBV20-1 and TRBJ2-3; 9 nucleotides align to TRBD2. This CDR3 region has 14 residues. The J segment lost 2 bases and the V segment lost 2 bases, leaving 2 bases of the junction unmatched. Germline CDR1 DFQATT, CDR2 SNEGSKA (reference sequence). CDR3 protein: CSARSGGTTDTQYF. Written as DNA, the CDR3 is TGCAGTGCTAGAAGCGGGGGGACCACAGATACGCAGTATTTT.

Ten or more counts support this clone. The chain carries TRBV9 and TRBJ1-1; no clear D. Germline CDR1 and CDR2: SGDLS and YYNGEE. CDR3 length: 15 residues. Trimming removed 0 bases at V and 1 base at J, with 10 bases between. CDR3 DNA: TGTGCCAGCAGCGTAGTTGATGGCTGGAACACTGAAGCTTTCTTT. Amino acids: CASSVVDGWNTEAFF.

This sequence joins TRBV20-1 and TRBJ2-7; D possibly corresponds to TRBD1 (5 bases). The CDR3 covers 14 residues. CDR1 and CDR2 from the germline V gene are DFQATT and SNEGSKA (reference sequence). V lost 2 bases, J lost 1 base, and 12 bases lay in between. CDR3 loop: CSARMAGQSYEQYF. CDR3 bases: TGCAGTGCTAGAATGGCAGGGCAATCCTACGAGCAGTACTTC.

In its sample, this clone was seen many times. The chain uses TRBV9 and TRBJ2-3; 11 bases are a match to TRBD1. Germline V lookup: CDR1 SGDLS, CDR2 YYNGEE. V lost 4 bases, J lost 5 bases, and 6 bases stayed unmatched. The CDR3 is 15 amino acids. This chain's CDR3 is CASSPRTGGVDTQYF. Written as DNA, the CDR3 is TGTGCCAGCAGCCCACGGACAGGGGGCGTAGATACGCAGTATTTT.

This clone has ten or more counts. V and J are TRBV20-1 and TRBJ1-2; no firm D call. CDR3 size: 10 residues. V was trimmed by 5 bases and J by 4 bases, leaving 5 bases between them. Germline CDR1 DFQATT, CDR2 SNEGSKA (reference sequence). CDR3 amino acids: CSARAYGYTF. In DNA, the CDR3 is TGCAGTGCTCGCGCCTATGGCTACACCTTC.

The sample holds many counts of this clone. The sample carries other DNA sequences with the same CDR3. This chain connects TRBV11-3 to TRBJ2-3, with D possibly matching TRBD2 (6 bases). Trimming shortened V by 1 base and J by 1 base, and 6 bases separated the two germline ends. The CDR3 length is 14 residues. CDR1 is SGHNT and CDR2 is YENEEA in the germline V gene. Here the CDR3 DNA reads TGTGCCAGCAGCTTAGGGGGGGGCACAGATACGCAGTATTTT. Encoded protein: CASSLGGGTDTQYF.

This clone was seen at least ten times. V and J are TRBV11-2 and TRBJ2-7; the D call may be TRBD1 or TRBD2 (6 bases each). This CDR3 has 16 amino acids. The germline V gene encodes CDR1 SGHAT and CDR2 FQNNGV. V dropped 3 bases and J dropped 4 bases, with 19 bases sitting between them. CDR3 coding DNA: TGTGCCAGCAGCTTTGAACCCCGGGGGCGTGTTTACGAGCAGTACTTC. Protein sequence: CASSFEPRGRVYEQYF.

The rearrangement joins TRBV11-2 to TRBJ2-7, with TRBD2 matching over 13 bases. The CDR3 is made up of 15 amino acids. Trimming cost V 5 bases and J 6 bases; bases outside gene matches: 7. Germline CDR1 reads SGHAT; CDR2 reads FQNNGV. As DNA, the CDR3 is TGTGCCAGCAGCCCCCCGGGACTAGCGGGAATCGAGCAGTACTTC. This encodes CASSPPGLAGIEQYF.

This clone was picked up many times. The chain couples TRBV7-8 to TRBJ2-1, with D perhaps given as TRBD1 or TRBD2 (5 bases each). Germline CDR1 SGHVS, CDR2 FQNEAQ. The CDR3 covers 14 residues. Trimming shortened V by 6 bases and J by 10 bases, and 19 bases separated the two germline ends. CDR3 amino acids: CASRRDLSTGEQFF. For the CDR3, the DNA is TGTGCCAGCAGAAGGGACCTATCCACGGGGGAGCAGTTCTTC.

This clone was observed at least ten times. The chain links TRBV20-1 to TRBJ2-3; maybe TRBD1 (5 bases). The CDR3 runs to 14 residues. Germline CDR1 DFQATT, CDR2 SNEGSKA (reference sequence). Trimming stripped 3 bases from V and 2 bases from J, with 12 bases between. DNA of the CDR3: TGCAGTGCTAGTAACAGACAGTTCACAGATACGCAGTATTTT. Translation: CSASNRQFTDTQYF.

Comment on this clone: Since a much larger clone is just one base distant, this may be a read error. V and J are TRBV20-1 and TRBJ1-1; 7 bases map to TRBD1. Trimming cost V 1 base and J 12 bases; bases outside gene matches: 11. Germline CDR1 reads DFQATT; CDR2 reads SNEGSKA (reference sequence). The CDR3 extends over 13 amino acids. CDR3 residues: CSARGSNEGATFF. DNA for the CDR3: TGCAGTGCTAGAGGTTCAAATGAGGGGGCGACTTTCTTT.

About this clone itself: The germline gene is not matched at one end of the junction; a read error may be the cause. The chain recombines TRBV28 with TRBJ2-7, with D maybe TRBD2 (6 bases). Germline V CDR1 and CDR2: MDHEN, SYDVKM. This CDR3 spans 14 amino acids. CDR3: CSSSSTGVVYEQYF. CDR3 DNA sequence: TGTTCCAGCAGTTCCACGGGGGTGGTATACGAGCAGTACTTC.

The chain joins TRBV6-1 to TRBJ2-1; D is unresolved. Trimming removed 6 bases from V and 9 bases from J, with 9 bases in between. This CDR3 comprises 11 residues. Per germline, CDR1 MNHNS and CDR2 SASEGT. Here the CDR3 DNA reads TGTGCCAGCAGGTTCGGCCTTGAGCAGTTCTTC. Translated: CASRFGLEQFF.

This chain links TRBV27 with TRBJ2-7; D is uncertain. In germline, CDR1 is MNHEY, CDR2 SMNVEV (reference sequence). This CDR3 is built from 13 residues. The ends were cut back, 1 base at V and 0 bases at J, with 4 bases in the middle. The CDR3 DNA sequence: TGTGCCAGCAGTTTATATAGCTCCTACGAGCAGTACTTC. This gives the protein CASSLYSSYEQYF.

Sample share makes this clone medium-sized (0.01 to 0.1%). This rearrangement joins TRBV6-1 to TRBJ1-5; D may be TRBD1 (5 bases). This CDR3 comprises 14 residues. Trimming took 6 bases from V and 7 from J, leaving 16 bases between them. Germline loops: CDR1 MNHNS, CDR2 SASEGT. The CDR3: CASSLLTGDQPQHF. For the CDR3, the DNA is TGTGCCAGCAGCCTGCTCACAGGCGACCAGCCCCAGCATTTT.

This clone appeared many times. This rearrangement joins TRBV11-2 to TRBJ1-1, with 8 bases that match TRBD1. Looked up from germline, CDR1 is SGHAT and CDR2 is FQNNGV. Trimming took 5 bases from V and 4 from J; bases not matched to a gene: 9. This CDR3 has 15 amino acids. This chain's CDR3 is CASSDLGQGVTEAFF. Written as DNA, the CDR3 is TGTGCCAGCAGCGACCTCGGACAGGGTGTCACTGAAGCTTTCTTT.

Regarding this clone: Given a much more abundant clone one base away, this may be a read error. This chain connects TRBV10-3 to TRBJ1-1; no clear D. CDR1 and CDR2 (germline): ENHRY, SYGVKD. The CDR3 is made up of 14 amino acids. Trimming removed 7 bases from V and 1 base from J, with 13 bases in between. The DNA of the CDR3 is TGTGCCATCACCTCCGGACCCACGAACACTGAAGCTTTCTTT. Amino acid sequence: CAITSGPTNTEAFF.

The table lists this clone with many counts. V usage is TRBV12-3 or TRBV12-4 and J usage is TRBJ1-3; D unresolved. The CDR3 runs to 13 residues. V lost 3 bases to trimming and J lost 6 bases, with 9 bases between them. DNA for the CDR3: TGTGCCAGCAGTTTTACGCAGGAAAACACCATATATTTT. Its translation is CASSFTQENTIYF.

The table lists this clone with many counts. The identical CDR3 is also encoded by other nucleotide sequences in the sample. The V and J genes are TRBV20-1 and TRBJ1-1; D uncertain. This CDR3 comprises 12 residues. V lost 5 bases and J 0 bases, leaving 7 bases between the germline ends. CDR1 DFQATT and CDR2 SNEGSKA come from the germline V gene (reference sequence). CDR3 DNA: TGCAGTGCTGGCTCGCTGAACACTGAAGCTTTCTTT. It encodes CSAGSLNTEAFF.

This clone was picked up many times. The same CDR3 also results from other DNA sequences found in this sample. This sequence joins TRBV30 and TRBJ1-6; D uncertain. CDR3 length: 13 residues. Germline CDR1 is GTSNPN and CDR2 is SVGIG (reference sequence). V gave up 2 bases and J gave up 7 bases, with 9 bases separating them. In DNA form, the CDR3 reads TGTGCCTGGAGTATCCAGAGAAATTCACCCCTCCACTTT. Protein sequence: CAWSIQRNSPLHF.

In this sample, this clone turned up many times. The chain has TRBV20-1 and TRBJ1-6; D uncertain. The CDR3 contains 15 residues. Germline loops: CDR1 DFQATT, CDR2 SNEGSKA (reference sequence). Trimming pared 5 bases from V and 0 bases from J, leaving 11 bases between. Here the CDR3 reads CSAGPMSSYNSPLHF. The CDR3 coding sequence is TGCAGTGCTGGTCCCATGAGCTCCTATAATTCACCCCTCCACTTT.

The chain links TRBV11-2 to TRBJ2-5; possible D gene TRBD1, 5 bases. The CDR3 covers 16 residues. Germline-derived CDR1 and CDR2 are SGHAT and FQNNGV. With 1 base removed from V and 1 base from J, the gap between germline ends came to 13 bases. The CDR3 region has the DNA TGTGCCAGCAGCTTAGGGGCCTCTGGGGCCCAAGAGACCCAGTACTTC. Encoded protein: CASSLGASGAQETQYF.

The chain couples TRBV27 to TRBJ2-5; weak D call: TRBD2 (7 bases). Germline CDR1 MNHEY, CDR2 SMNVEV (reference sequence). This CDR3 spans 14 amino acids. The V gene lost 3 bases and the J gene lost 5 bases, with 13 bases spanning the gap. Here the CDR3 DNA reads TGTGCCAGCAGTTTCGGGGGGCTAGGGGAGACCCAGTACTTC. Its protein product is CASSFGGLGETQYF.

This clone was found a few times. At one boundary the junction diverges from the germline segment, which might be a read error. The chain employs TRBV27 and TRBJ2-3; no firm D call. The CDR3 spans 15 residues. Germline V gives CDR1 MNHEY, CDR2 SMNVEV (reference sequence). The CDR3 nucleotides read TGTGCCAGCAGTTCCGGATATAGCCGTACAGATACGGAGTATTTT. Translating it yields CASSSGYSRTDTEYF.